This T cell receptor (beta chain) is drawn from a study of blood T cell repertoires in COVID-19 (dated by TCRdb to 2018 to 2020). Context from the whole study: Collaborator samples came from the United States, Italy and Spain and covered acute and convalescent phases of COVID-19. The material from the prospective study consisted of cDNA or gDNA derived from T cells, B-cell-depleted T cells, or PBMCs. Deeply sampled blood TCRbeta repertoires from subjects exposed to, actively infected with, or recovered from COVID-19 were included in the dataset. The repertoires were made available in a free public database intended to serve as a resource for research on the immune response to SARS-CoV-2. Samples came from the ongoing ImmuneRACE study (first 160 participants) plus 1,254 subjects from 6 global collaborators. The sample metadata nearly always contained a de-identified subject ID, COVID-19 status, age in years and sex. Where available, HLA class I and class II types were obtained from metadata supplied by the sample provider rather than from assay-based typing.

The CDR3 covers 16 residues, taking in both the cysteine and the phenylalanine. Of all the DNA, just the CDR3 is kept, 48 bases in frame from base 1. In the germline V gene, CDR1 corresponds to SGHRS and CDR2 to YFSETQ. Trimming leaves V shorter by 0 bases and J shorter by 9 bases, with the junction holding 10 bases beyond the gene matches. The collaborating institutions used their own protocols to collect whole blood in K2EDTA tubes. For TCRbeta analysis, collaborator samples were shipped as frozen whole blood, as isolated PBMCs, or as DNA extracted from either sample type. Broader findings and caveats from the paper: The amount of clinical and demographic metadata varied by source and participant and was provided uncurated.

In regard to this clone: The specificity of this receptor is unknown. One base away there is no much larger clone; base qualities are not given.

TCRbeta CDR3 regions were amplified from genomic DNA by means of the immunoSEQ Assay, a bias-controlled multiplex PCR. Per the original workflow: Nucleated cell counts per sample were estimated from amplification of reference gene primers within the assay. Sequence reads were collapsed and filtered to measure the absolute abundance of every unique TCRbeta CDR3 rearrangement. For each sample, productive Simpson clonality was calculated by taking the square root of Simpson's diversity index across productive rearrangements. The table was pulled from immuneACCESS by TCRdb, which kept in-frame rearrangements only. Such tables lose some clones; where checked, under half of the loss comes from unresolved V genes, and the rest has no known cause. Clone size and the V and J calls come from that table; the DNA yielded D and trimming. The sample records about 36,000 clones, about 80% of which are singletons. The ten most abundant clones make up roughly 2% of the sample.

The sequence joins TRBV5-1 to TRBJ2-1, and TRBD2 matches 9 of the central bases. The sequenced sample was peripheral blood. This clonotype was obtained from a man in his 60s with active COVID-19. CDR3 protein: CASSLGVAGGLGEQFF. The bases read TGCGCCAGCAGCTTGGGAGTTGCGGGAGGGCTAGGTGAGCAGTTCTTC.